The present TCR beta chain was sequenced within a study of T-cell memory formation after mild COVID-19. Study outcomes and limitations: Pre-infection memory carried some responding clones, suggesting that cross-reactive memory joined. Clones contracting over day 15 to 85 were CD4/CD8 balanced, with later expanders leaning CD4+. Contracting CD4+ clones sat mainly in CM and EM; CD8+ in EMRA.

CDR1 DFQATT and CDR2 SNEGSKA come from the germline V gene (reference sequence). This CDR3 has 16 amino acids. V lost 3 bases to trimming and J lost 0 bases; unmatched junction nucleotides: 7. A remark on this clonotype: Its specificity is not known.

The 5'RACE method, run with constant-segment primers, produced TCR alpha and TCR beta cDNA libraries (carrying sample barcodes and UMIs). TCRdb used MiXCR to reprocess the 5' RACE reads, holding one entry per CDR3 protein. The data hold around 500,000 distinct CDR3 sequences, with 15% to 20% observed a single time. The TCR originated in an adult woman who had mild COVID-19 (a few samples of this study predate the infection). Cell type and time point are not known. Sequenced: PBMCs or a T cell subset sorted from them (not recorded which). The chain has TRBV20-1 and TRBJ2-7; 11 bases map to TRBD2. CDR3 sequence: CSASNGLAGPSYEQYF. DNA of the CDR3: TGCAGTGCTAGCAACGGACTAGCGGGCCCCTCCTACGAGCAGTACTTC.